This is a list of T cell receptor beta chains from one sample in a study of CD8 T cells in Susac syndrome. MiXCR, run by TCRdb on the immunoSEQ multiplex PCR reads, gives a single entry per CDR3 protein. The sample has 230,000 or so distinct CDR3 sequences; 95% are singletons. Sequencing used CD4+ T cells from PBMCs. Source of these receptors: a human donor with multiple sclerosis. Each CDR3 is given with its conserved first and last residue. Fields, in order: V gene, J gene, clone size, D gene, CDR3 DNA, CDR3 protein. D genes are given only for firm matches. Clone sizes are given selectively: once, few, many, or a class where the clone is expanded.

>TRBV15|TRBJ2-3|.|.
TGTGCCACCAGCAGACTCCAGGGGAGCCTCACAGATACGCAGTATTTT
CATSRLQGSLTDTQYF
>TRBV4-1|TRBJ1-2|.|.
TGCGCCAGCAGCCAAGATCCTGCCCGACAGGAGGGCTATGGCTACACCTTC
CASSQDPARQEGYGYTF
>TRBV9|TRBJ2-1|.|.
TGTGCCAGCAGCGTAAGGGCTTCGAGCGCATTCTACAATGAGCAGTTCTTC
CASSVRASSAFYNEQFF
>TRBV20-1|TRBJ1-2|.|.
TGCAGTGCTAGAGCCGGACAGCCAAACTATGGCTACACCTTC
CSARAGQPNYGYTF
>TRBV5-1|TRBJ2-1|.|TRBD2
TGCGCCAGCAGCTTGAGTCTAGCGGGAGGGGGCTCCTACAATGAGCAGTTCTTC
CASSLSLAGGGSYNEQFF
>TRBV29-1|TRBJ2-6|.|.
TGCAGCGTTTATGGGGGGCGCGGGGCCAACGTCCTGACTTTC
CSVYGGRGANVLTF
>TRBV30|TRBJ1-1|.|TRBD1
TGTGCCTGGAGCCGACAGGGGAACACTGAAGCTTTCTTT
CAWSRQGNTEAFF
>TRBV3-1|TRBJ2-3|.|.
TGTGCCAGCAGCCAAGGAAGCGCAGATACGCAGTATTTT
CASSQGSADTQYF
>TRBV4-1|TRBJ2-7|.|.
TGCGCCAGCAGCCAAGCTGGGAAGAGCTCCTACGAGCAGTACTTC
CASSQAGKSSYEQYF
>TRBV29-1|TRBJ2-1|.|TRBD2
TGCAGCGTTACTAGCGGGAGGGTCGCTGAGCAGTTCTTC
CSVTSGRVAEQFF
>TRBV24-1|TRBJ2-1|.|TRBD2
TGTGCCACCAGTAGGGCTAGCGGGAGCAATGAGCAGTTCTTC
CATSRASGSNEQFF
>TRBV20-1|TRBJ2-7|.|TRBD1
TGCAGTGCTGCACAGGGGTGGGGAGAGCAGTACTTC
CSAAQGWGEQYF
>TRBV6-2/TRBV6-3|TRBJ2-1|.|.
TGTGCCAGCAGTTACAGTCCTTCCTACAATGAGCAGTTCTTC
CASSYSPSYNEQFF
>TRBV3-1|TRBJ2-7|.|TRBD1
TGTGCCAGCAGCCCTGTACCGGGACAGGGGCCCCCCTACGAGCAGTACTTC
CASSPVPGQGPPYEQYF
>TRBV3-1|TRBJ1-2|.|.
TGTGCCAGCAGCCGAGAGTCCGTATCCCTGAATGGCTACACCTTC
CASSRESVSLNGYTF
>TRBV12-3/TRBV12-4|TRBJ2-1|.|TRBD2
TGTGCCAGCAGACTAGCGGGAGGGCCGGGTGAGCAGTTCTTC
CASRLAGGPGEQFF
>TRBV18|TRBJ1-1|.|.
TGTGCCAGCTCACCGGGGCAGGGTGGTGTGGCTGAAGCTTTCTTT
CASSPGQGGVAEAFF
>TRBV2|TRBJ2-3|.|.
TGTGCCACCTCCCGGGACGCCACAGATACGCAGTATTTT
CATSRDATDTQYF
>TRBV20-1|TRBJ2-7|.|.
TGCAGTGCCTTTCCTAAGCCGAGCTCCTACGAGCAGTACTTC
CSAFPKPSSYEQYF
>TRBV29-1|TRBJ2-5|.|.
TGCAGCGTTGATAGGGCAGAAGAGACCCAGTACTTC
CSVDRAEETQYF
>TRBV30|TRBJ2-7|.|.
TGTGCCTGGAGTGTCGCTTTTAGCTCCTACGAGCAGTACTTC
CAWSVAFSSYEQYF
>TRBV28|TRBJ1-2|.|TRBD1
TGTGCCAGCAGTGTAGACAGGGTCACATACAACTATGGCTACACCTTC
CASSVDRVTYNYGYTF
>TRBV24-1|TRBJ2-3|.|.
TGTGCCACCAGTGTCGGGACGGATTACACAGATACGCAGTATTTT
CATSVGTDYTDTQYF
>TRBV5-1|TRBJ2-1|.|.
TGCGCCAGCAGCCCAGGGGTGGGGTCGGATGAGCAGTTCTTC
CASSPGVGSDEQFF
>TRBV27|TRBJ1-5|.|TRBD1
TGTGCCAGCGCGGGACAGGATAGCAATCAGCCCCAGCATTTT
CASAGQDSNQPQHF
>TRBV4-1|TRBJ1-2|.|.
TGCGCCAGCAGCCAAGATCTTGGGCGCGGCTACACCTTC
CASSQDLGRGYTF
>TRBV6-5|TRBJ2-7|.|.
TGTGCCAGCAGTTACTCGGCGGCTAGCAGCTCCTACGAGCAGTACTTC
CASSYSAASSSYEQYF
>TRBV20-1|TRBJ2-3|once|TRBD2
TGCAGTGCAACTCGGGGGGGGAATACAGATACGCAGTATTTT
CSATRGGNTDTQYF
>TRBV25-1|TRBJ2-7|.|.
TGTGCCAGCAGTGGTCTTGGACAGTCCTACGAGCAGTACTTC
CASSGLGQSYEQYF
>TRBV20-1|TRBJ2-7|.|TRBD2
TGCAGTGCTAGGGGCCCTAGCGGATACGAGCAGTACTTC
CSARGPSGYEQYF
>TRBV20-1|TRBJ2-7|.|TRBD2
TGCAGTGCTAGGGACGGGAGGGGACTGGGCTACGAGCAGTACTTC
CSARDGRGLGYEQYF
>TRBV18|TRBJ2-5|once|.
TGTGCCAGCTCACCACTCCAGCAAGAGACCCAGTACTTC
CASSPLQQETQYF
>TRBV20-1|TRBJ2-1|.|TRBD2
TGCAGTGCGTCCGGACTAGCGGGTGAGCAGTTCTTC
CSASGLAGEQFF
>TRBV3-1|TRBJ1-2|.|.
TGTGCCAGCAGCCAACTGGGACACAACTATGGCTACACCTTC
CASSQLGHNYGYTF
>TRBV15|TRBJ2-7|.|TRBD2
TGTGCCACCAGCAGAGAGAGACTAGCTCTAGGCGAGCAGTACTTC
CATSRERLALGEQYF
>TRBV25-1|TRBJ1-1|.|.
TGTGCCAGCCAGGGGCTCACTGAAGCTTTCTTT
CASQGLTEAFF
>TRBV29-1|TRBJ2-7|.|.
TGCAGCGTTTCGGTCTCCTACGAGCAGTACTTC
CSVSVSYEQYF
>TRBV5-5|TRBJ1-5|.|.
TGTGCCAGCAGCGGACTGGGCAATCAGCCCCAGCATTTT
CASSGLGNQPQHF
>TRBV30|TRBJ2-5|.|.
TGTGCCTGGAGTGTCGCTAAAGAGACCCAGTACTTC
CAWSVAKETQYF
>TRBV3-1|TRBJ1-1|.|.
TGTGCCAGCAGCCAAGTTGTGGGGGTGAACACTGAAGCTTTCTTT
CASSQVVGVNTEAFF
>TRBV27|TRBJ1-2|.|.
TGTGCCAGCAGTTTATCGGCCAAGGGGAACTATGGCTACACCTTC
CASSLSAKGNYGYTF
>TRBV20-1|TRBJ2-7|.|TRBD1
TGCAGTGCTAGAGGCCAGGGGGTCGACGAGCAGTACTTC
CSARGQGVDEQYF
>TRBV3-1|TRBJ1-5|.|.
TGTGCCAGCAGCCAAGACCCACAGCAAGGTCCCCAGCATTTT
CASSQDPQQGPQHF
>TRBV12-2|TRBJ1-4|.|.
TGTGCAACCTGCCCCGTGAACCCCGGTGTGGGTGAAAAACTGTTTTTT
CATCPVNPGVGEKLFF
>TRBV2|TRBJ2-3|.|TRBD2
TGTGCCAGCAACCTAGCGGCAACAGATACGCAGTATTTT
CASNLAATDTQYF
>TRBV23-1|TRBJ2-3|.|TRBD1
TGCGCCAGCAGTCATCCGGGACAGCCAGATACGCAGTATTTT
CASSHPGQPDTQYF
>TRBV29-1|TRBJ1-1|.|.
TGCAGCGTCGATTACACCACTGAAGCTTTCTTT
CSVDYTTEAFF
>TRBV3-1|TRBJ2-1|.|.
TGTGCCAGCAGCACCCGGACAGTCCTCAATGAGCAGTTCTTC
CASSTRTVLNEQFF
>TRBV20-1|TRBJ1-5|.|TRBD1
TGCAGTGCCCGGACAGGGACGAACAATCAGCCCCAGCATTTT
CSARTGTNNQPQHF
>TRBV5-1|TRBJ1-1|.|.
TGCGCCAGCAGCCACGGGACGGAGAACACTGAAGCTTTCTTT
CASSHGTENTEAFF
>TRBV29-1|TRBJ1-3|.|.
TGCAGCGTTGATGGGGGAAACACCATATATTTT
CSVDGGNTIYF
>TRBV9|TRBJ2-1|.|TRBD2
TGTGCCAGCAGCGTACAACTAGCGGGGCGAGGTTCCTACAATGAGCAGTTCTTC
CASSVQLAGRGSYNEQFF